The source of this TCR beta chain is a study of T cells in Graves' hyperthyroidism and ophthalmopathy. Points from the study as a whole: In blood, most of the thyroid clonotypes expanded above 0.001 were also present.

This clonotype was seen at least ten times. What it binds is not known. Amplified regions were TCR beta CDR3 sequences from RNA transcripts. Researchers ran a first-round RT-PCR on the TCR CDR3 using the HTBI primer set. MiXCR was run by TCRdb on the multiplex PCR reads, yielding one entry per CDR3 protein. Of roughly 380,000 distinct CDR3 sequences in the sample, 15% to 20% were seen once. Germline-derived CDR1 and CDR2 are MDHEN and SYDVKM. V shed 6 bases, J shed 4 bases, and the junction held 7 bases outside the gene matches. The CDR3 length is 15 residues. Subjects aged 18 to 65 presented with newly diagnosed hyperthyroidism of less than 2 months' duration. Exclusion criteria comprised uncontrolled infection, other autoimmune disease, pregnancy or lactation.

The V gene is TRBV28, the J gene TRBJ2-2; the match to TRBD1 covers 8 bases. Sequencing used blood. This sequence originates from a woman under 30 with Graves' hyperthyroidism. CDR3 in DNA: TGTGCCAGCAGACCGGGACAGGCGACCACCGGGGAGCTGTTTTTT. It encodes CASRPGQATTGELFF.